This TCR beta chain was obtained from a study of blood T cell repertoires in COVID-19 (dated by TCRdb to 2019 to 2021). Background for the entire study: Samples from collaborators originated in the United States, Italy and Spain and spanned both the acute and convalescent phases of COVID-19. The material from the prospective study consisted of cDNA or gDNA derived from T cells, B-cell-depleted T cells, or PBMCs. Subjects who had been exposed to COVID-19, were actively infected with it, or had recovered from it provided the deeply sampled blood TCRbeta repertoires that made up the dataset. The repertoires were released in a freely available public database meant as a resource for research on the immune response to SARS-CoV-2. Samples came from the ongoing ImmuneRACE study (first 160 participants) plus 1,254 subjects from 6 global collaborators. Nearly every sample came with metadata listing a de-identified subject ID, COVID-19 status, age in years and sex. Where available, HLA class I and class II types were obtained from metadata supplied by the sample provider rather than from assay-based typing.

TCRbeta CDR3 regions were amplified from genomic DNA using the immunoSEQ Assay, a bias-controlled multiplex PCR. As for how the authors treated the data: Nucleated cell counts per sample were estimated from amplification of reference gene primers within the assay. Sequence reads were collapsed and filtered to measure the absolute abundance of every unique TCRbeta CDR3 rearrangement. For each sample, productive Simpson clonality was calculated as the square root of Simpson's diversity index over productive rearrangements. TCRdb re-hosts the immuneACCESS table, in-frame sequences only. Its copies lack some clones; in the studies checked, an unresolved V gene accounts for under half of them, and the cause for the rest is not known. The V and J calls and clone size are taken from that table; D and trimming were inferred from the DNA. The sample table records over 200,000 clones; roughly 90% of these occur just once. The ten largest clones represent roughly 2.6% of the sample.

The collaborating institutions used their own protocols to collect whole blood in K2EDTA tubes. Collaborator samples were shipped for TCRbeta analysis as frozen whole blood, isolated PBMCs, or DNA extracted from either sample type. Overall study results and their limits: Clinical and demographic metadata were provided uncurated, with the amount varying by source and participant.

Of note for this clone: Its antigen is currently not known. Base quality data are lacking; no much larger clone is found one base away.

Relative to germline, V is missing 4 bases and J is missing 5 bases, with 10 bases of the junction outside any gene match. CDR1 and CDR2 are read off the germline V gene as SGDLS and YYNGEE. The CDR3 covers 16 residues, taking in both the cysteine and the phenylalanine. Solely the CDR3 DNA is kept, with 48 bases framed from the first base. The chain employs TRBV9 and TRBJ2-5, and TRBD2 aligns with 11 junction nucleotides. The origin of this receptor is an older woman with acute or convalescent COVID-19. Material: peripheral blood. The base sequence is TGTGCCAGCAGCCTGGGGACTAGCGGAGGGCAGGAGACCCAGTACTTC. It is translated as CASSLGTSGGQETQYF.